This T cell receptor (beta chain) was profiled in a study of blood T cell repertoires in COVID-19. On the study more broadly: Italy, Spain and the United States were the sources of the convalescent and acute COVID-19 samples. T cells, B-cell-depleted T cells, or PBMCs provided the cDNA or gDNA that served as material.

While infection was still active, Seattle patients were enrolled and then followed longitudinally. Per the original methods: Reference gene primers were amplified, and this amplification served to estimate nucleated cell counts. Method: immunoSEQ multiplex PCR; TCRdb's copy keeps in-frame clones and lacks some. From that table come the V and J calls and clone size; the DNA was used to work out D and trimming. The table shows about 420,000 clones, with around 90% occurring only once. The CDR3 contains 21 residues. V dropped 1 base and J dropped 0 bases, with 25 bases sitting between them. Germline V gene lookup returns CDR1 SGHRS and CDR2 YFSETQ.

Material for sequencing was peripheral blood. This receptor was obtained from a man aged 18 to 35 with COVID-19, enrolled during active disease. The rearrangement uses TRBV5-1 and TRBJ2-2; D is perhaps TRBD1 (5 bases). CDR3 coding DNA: TGCGCCAGCAGCTTGTTGCCGTTCTTGATGGGGCGCGCAGCGAACACCGGGGAGCTGTTTTTT. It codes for CASSLLPFLMGRAANTGELFF.